One sample yielded the 7 T cell receptor beta chains listed below, sequenced in a study of OX40 agonist ivuxolimab in advanced cancers. Clones were read by immunoSEQ multiplex PCR, and TCRdb kept only the in-frame ones, dropping some. Among about 65,000 clones listed, roughly 89% were seen once. Sample: CD4+ or CD8+ T cells sorted from blood, taken in a trial of the OX40 agonist ivuxolimab. Every receptor here comes from an adult with an advanced solid tumor such as melanoma, head and neck, liver or kidney cancer.

This clone was seen a single time. This sequence joins TRBV11-1 and TRBJ2-3; unclear D gene. Germline V gene sequence: CDR1 SGHAT, CDR2 FQDESV (reference sequence). V was pared by 2 bases and J by 6 bases, with 3 bases between. This CDR3 spans 11 amino acids. The CDR3 nucleotides are TGTGCCAGCAGCTTACGGGATACGCAGTATTTT. This gives the protein CASSLRDTQYF.

The chain links TRBV5-8 to TRBJ2-2, with D perhaps assigned TRBD1 or TRBD2 (5 bases each). The germline V and J ends were trimmed by 8 bases and 7 bases, with 15 bases remaining between them. CDR1 and CDR2 (germline): SGHTS, YDEGEE. The CDR3 is 13 amino acids. For the CDR3, the DNA is TGTGCCAGTTCGGGGCTAGCAATCGGGGAGCTGTTTTTT. It translates to CASSGLAIGELFF. The full variable domain, with the rest looked up from reference TRBV5-8 and TRBJ2-2, is EAGVTQSPTHLIKTRGQQATLRCSPISGHTSVYWYQQALGLGLQFLLWYDEGEERNRGNFPPRFSGRQFPNYSSELNVNALELEDSALYLCASSGLAIGELFFGEGSRLTVL.

The rearrangement uses TRBV6-1 and TRBJ2-1, with 11 bases matching TRBD1. Losses at the gene ends were 4 bases for V and 6 bases for J; bases not matched to a gene: 8. The germline CDR1 and CDR2 sequences are MNHNS and SASEGT. This CDR3 is 16 amino acids long. CDR3 protein: CASSGPRDRGFNEQFF. The CDR3 bases are TGTGCCAGCAGTGGGCCCCGGGACAGGGGGTTCAATGAGCAGTTCTTC.

The chain is built from TRBV5-5 and TRBJ2-7; 8 nucleotides agree with TRBD1. The CDR3 has 16 residues. From germline, CDR1 is SGHKS and CDR2 YYEKEE (reference sequence). The junction had 16 bases not matched to a gene; V was cut back by 4 bases and J by 7 bases. This CDR3 reads CASSPTGWDRSGEQYF. The CDR3 bases are TGTGCCAGCAGCCCAACCGGGTGGGACAGGTCCGGGGAGCAGTACTTC.

The gene calls are TRBV18 and TRBJ2-3; TRBD2 agrees at 9 bases. The trim removed 3 bases at V and 8 bases at J, leaving 9 bases unmatched. The CDR3 extends over 15 amino acids. Germline V gene lookup returns CDR1 KGHSH and CDR2 LQKENI. The chain's CDR3 is CASSPSGGSGGTQYF. CDR3 sequence (DNA): TGTGCCAGCTCACCCTCCGGGGGTAGCGGGGGTACGCAGTATTTT.

This clone has a single count. This chain joins TRBV4-1 and TRBJ1-5; D remains ambiguous. The V end lost 1 base, the J end lost 3 bases, and 13 bases lay between the germline ends. Germline CDR1 is MGHRA and CDR2 is YSYEKL. The CDR3 totals 16 residues. CDR3 nucleotide sequence: TGCGCCAGCAGCCAAGCGTCTACAGCCGACAATCAGCCCCAGCATTTT. Protein product: CASSQASTADNQPQHF.

This clone was seen once. This chain joins TRBV29-1 and TRBJ2-5; 10 bases match TRBD1. The CDR3 has 14 residues. The germline V gene encodes CDR1 SQVTM and CDR2 ANQGSEA. The ends lost 4 bases at V and 1 base at J; junction bases unmatched: 3. The CDR3 is CSVVRDRGQETQYF. The CDR3 nucleotides read TGCAGCGTTGTTCGGGACAGGGGCCAAGAGACCCAGTACTTC.